This T cell receptor (beta chain) is drawn from a study of blood T cell repertoires in COVID-19. In the study overall: The analysed material was cDNA or gDNA that came from T cells, B-cell-depleted T cells, or PBMCs.

The data were produced by immunoSEQ multiplex PCR, yet TCRdb's version contains in-frame clones alone and is incomplete. The table includes 300,000 to 350,000 clones, about nine tenths detected once. Trimming pared 0 bases from V and 7 bases from J, leaving 24 bases between. Per germline, CDR1 LGHNA and CDR2 YSLEER. CDR3 size: 18 residues. Specimen: peripheral blood. This chain uses TRBV4-3 with TRBJ1-2, with a weak D call TRBD1 (5 bases). The TCR sequence derives from a woman between 50 and 59 years old with COVID-19, enrolled during active disease. CDR3 sequence (DNA): TGCGCCAGCAGCCAAGATCTGACTGCGCGTGGGGGGAAGCCTGGCTACACCTTC. Amino acids: CASSQDLTARGGKPGYTF.